The 22 T cell receptor beta chains below come from one sample, sequenced in a study of blood T cell repertoires in COVID-19 (dated by TCRdb to about 2020). The library was generated by the immunoSEQ multiplex PCR assay. TCRdb took over this immuneACCESS table, retaining in-frame rearrangements with V and J assigned. Such tables are incomplete; in checked studies, under half of the missing clones stem from an unresolved V gene, and the remainder is unexplained. The sample profile shows a few hundred thousand clones; about nine tenths of them were found once. The ten largest clones represent 0.9% to 1% of the sample. The specimen was peripheral blood. These receptors all stem from a woman aged 40 to 55 who had recovered from COVID-19.

This chain joins TRBV6-5 and TRBJ2-7, with 11 bases matching TRBD2. CDR1 is MNHEY and CDR2 is SVGAGI in the germline V gene. The length of the CDR3 is 15 residues. With 4 bases clipped from V and 7 bases from J, the junction kept 9 bases outside the gene matches. The CDR3: CASSSGSGRAGEQYF. CDR3 nucleotide sequence: TGTGCCAGCAGTTCAGGTAGCGGGAGGGCGGGGGAGCAGTACTTC.

The sample holds a few counts of this clone. The rearrangement joins TRBV27 to TRBJ1-5; a weak D match, TRBD1 (6 bases). The CDR3 runs to 14 residues. CDR1 and CDR2 from the germline V gene are MNHEY and SMNVEV (reference sequence). Trimming cost V 5 bases and J 5 bases, with 13 bases left between them. CDR3 residues: CASSTDRTYQPQHF. DNA for the CDR3: TGTGCCAGCAGTACTGACAGGACCTATCAGCCCCAGCATTTT.

The chain carries TRBV12-3 or TRBV12-4 and TRBJ2-7; D is uncertain. The V and J ends lost 2 bases and 5 bases respectively, with 7 bases between them. The CDR3 extends over 12 amino acids. DNA of the CDR3: TGTGCCAGCAGTTTAACGAACAACGAGCAGTACTTC. Translating it yields CASSLTNNEQYF.

V usage is TRBV29-1 and J usage is TRBJ1-1; 7 positions agree with TRBD1. CDR3 length: 13 residues. V gave up 6 bases and J gave up 2 bases; unmatched junction bases: 6. The V gene's germline CDR1 is SQVTM and CDR2 ANQGSEA. The CDR3 protein is CSVDDRANTEAFF. As DNA, the CDR3 is TGCAGCGTCGACGACAGGGCCAACACTGAAGCTTTCTTT.

This rearrangement joins TRBV6-5 to TRBJ2-5; 8 nucleotides match TRBD2. Germline-derived CDR1 and CDR2 are MNHEY and SVGAGI. V dropped 7 bases and J dropped 5; count of bases not matched to a gene: 9. There are 14 residues in the CDR3. The CDR3 DNA sequence: TGTGCCAGCAACCAACGGGGGGGGTTGGAGACCCAGTACTTC. It specifies CASNQRGGLETQYF.

V and J are TRBV18 and TRBJ2-7; no definite D call. This CDR3 has 13 residues. Germline-derived CDR1 and CDR2 are KGHSH and LQKENI. V gave up 3 bases and J gave up 0 bases, with 6 bases separating them. In DNA form, the CDR3 reads TGTGCCAGCTCACCGGTGAGCTCCTACGAGCAGTACTTC. Its translation is CASSPVSSYEQYF.

The J gene is TRBJ2-4, the V gene TRBV19, with D tentatively TRBD2 (6 bases). V was trimmed by 4 bases and J by 0 bases, leaving 16 bases between them. CDR3 length: 17 amino acids. Looked up from germline, CDR1 is LNHDA and CDR2 is SQIVND (reference sequence). CDR3 sequence: CASSTLAAEGAKNIQYF. CDR3 DNA sequence: TGTGCCAGTAGTACCTTAGCGGCCGAAGGAGCCAAAAACATTCAGTACTTC.

V gene TRBV28 combines with J gene TRBJ2-2, with 10 bases lining up with TRBD1. Per the germline V gene, CDR1 is MDHEN and CDR2 is SYDVKM. The V gene end was trimmed by 5 bases and the J gene end by 7 bases; junction bases not matched to a gene: 10. The CDR3 runs 16 residues. The CDR3 here is CASSTSGTGVFGELFF. The CDR3 region has the DNA TGTGCCAGCAGTACGTCCGGGACAGGGGTTTTCGGGGAGCTGTTTTTT.

The chain is built from TRBV7-3 and TRBJ2-3; 8 positions match TRBD1. Trimming at V came to 4 bases and at J to 6 bases, leaving 15 bases not matched to a gene. The CDR3 extends over 17 amino acids. The germline CDR1 and CDR2 sequences are SGHTA and FQGTGA. CDR3 nucleotide sequence: TGTGCCAGCAGCTCGGCCCCCGGACAGGGAATAAGTGATACGCAGTATTTT. It yields the protein CASSSAPGQGISDTQYF.

Comments on this clone: The same CDR3 can be traced to other DNA sequences in this sample. The chain uses TRBV5-6 and TRBJ2-1; D gene unclear. CDR3 size: 12 residues. Deletions cut 4 bases from V and 4 bases from J, with 6 bases between. Germline V gene data show CDR1 as SGHDT and CDR2 as YYEEEE. In DNA, the CDR3 is TGTGCCAGCAGCCTTGTTTACAATGAGCAGTTCTTC. Translated: CASSLVYNEQFF.

The CDR3, as DNA: TGTGCCAGTAGTCTCGGCAGGGGTGGCAATCAGCCCCAGCATTTT. It yields the protein CASSLGRGGNQPQHF. This chain links TRBV19 with TRBJ1-5; the D gene is possibly TRBD1 (6 bases). Trimming left V 5 bases short and J 2 bases short, with 13 bases between. This CDR3 is built from 15 residues. Germline-derived CDR1 and CDR2 are LNHDA and SQIVND (reference sequence).

The rearrangement joins TRBV20-1 to TRBJ2-2, with D perhaps given as TRBD1 or TRBD2 (6 bases each). This CDR3 spans 15 amino acids. V shed 5 bases and J shed 5 bases, with 18 bases lying between them. The germline gives CDR1 DFQATT, CDR2 SNEGSKA (reference sequence). The chain's CDR3 is CSAREGGGWTGELFF. DNA for the CDR3: TGCAGTGCTCGTGAGGGGGGAGGTTGGACCGGGGAGCTGTTTTTT.

In this sample, this clone turned up once. The chain recombines TRBV24-1 with TRBJ2-1; 11 nucleotides agree with TRBD1. The V gene's germline CDR1 is KGHDR and CDR2 SFDVKD. CDR3 length equals 15 residues. V shed 6 bases and J 2 bases; nucleotides not matched to a gene: 2. As DNA, the CDR3 is TGTGCCACCAGTAGGACAGGGGGCGCCTACAATGAGCAGTTCTTC. It yields the protein CATSRTGGAYNEQFF.

The chain links TRBV9 to TRBJ2-1, with 14 bases fitting TRBD2. Germline V gives CDR1 SGDLS, CDR2 YYNGEE. CDR3 length: 18 residues. V lost 2 bases to trimming and J lost 8 bases; unmatched junction nucleotides: 12. The CDR3 reads CASSVGTSGRPHGDEQFF. DNA for the CDR3: TGTGCCAGCAGCGTCGGGACTAGCGGGAGACCCCACGGCGATGAGCAGTTCTTC.

V gene TRBV19 combines with J gene TRBJ2-1, with 7 bases aligning to TRBD1. CDR1 is LNHDA, CDR2 SQIVND, per germline (reference sequence). Trimming removed 5 bases from V and 3 bases from J; junction bases left unmatched: 10. The CDR3 runs 16 residues. The CDR3 sequence is CASSLGQPHLYNEQFF. The CDR3, as DNA: TGTGCCAGTAGTCTGGGACAGCCACACCTCTACAATGAGCAGTTCTTC.

With respect to this clone: Other nucleotide sequences in the sample specify the same CDR3. V is TRBV20-1 and J is TRBJ2-1; 9 bases map to TRBD2. The CDR3 sequence is 14 residues long. Germline V lookup: CDR1 DFQATT, CDR2 SNEGSKA (reference sequence). Trimming took 3 bases from V and 0 from J; bases not matched to a gene: 0. DNA for the CDR3: TGCAGTGCTAGTAGCGGGAGCTCCTACAATGAGCAGTTCTTC. This encodes CSASSGSSYNEQFF.

The V and J genes are TRBV3-1 (or the pseudogene TRBV3-2) and TRBJ1-4, with D maybe TRBD1 (5 bases). Germline V gives CDR1 LGHDT, CDR2 YNNKEL (reference sequence). Trimming cost V 1 base and J 7 bases, with 22 bases left between them. CDR3 length: 18 residues. CDR3 sequence reads: CASSQASGTGPLGEKLFF. The DNA of the CDR3 is TGTGCCAGCAGCCAAGCCTCAGGGACTGGGCCACTAGGTGAAAAACTGTTTTTT.

The chain uses TRBV27 and TRBJ2-1, with 12 bases aligning to TRBD1. Germline CDR1 reads MNHEY; CDR2 reads SMNVEV (reference sequence). The CDR3 loop spans 15 amino acids. Unmatched junction bases numbered 6, after V lost 7 bases and J lost 5 bases. CDR3 amino acids: CASKRDRGLDNEQFF. Written as DNA, the CDR3 is TGTGCCAGCAAACGGGACAGGGGGCTAGACAATGAGCAGTTCTTC.

Worth noting for this clone: Different DNA sequences within this sample yield the same CDR3. CDR3 bases: TGTGCCTGGAGACTAGCGGGAAACACCGGGGAGCTGTTTTTT. Amino acid sequence: CAWRLAGNTGELFF. This chain links TRBV30 with TRBJ2-2; 10 nucleotides agree with TRBD2. The germline V gene has CDR1 GTSNPN and CDR2 SVGIG (reference sequence). This CDR3 comprises 14 residues. J lost 2 bases, V lost 3 bases, and 0 bases had no gene match.

The chain couples TRBV19 to TRBJ2-1; D possibly corresponds to TRBD1 (6 bases). V was shortened by 3 bases and J by 9 bases, with 15 bases between the two germline ends. Germline V gene lookup returns CDR1 LNHDA and CDR2 SQIVND (reference sequence). The CDR3 has 14 amino acids. The CDR3 region is CASSIGQGLGEQFF. CDR3 DNA sequence: TGTGCCAGTAGTATTGGGCAGGGGCTAGGTGAGCAGTTCTTC.

This chain links TRBV5-8 with TRBJ2-5; 8 bases fit TRBD1. Germline trimming cut 0 bases from V and 5 bases from J; bases unmatched to any gene: 3. Germline CDR1 reads SGHTS; CDR2 reads YDEGEE. CDR3 size: 14 residues. Here the CDR3 DNA reads TGTGCCAGCAGCTTGGGGACAGGGAGTGAGACCCAGTACTTC. It codes for CASSLGTGSETQYF.

The chain uses TRBV28 and TRBJ2-7, with D maybe TRBD2 (6 bases). The germline CDR1 and CDR2 sequences are MDHEN and SYDVKM. CDR3 length equals 13 residues. The V end lost 11 bases, the J end lost 1 base, and 15 bases lay between the germline ends. CDR3 protein: CAYSDGGSYEQYF. As DNA, the CDR3 is TGTGCCTATTCGGACGGGGGTTCCTACGAGCAGTACTTC.